This T cell receptor beta chain originates from a study of vaccination and CD4 T cells after COVID-19 (dated by TCRdb to between 2021 and 2022). For context, the study as a whole: Six males and four females were included in the convalescent cohort, with two Hispanic individuals, seven Caucasians, two Asians and one multiracial person represented. Participants received two doses of either the Pfizer-BioNTech BNT162b2 vaccine (n=8) or the Moderna mRNA-1273 vaccine (n=2). Post-COVID blood samples were collected from convalescent patients a median of around 100 days after diagnosis, with a range of about 30 to 170 days. Post-vaccine blood samples were collected a median of about 66 days after the second vaccine dose, ranging from roughly 13 to 250 days. The cultures were stimulated with overlapping spike peptide pools from SARS-CoV-2 and from the common cold coronaviruses HCoV-NL63, HCoV-OC43 and HCoV-229E. As controls, cultures received a CEFX viral epitope pool (the positive control), an HIV-1 Nef peptide pool (the negative control), or no peptide at all. The spike-specific CD4+ TCR repertoire was compared before and after mRNA vaccination in under 11 COVID-19 convalescent patients and a handful of infection-naive healthy vaccine recipients. What the work shows at the level of the full study, not this receptor alone: Of the vaccine-specific clones in convalescent patients, 304 of 307, or nearly all, reacted only to SARS-CoV-2 spike and did not cross-react with common cold coronaviruses. Although the median number of SARS-CoV-2-reactive clonotypes went up from 20 to 25 after infection to 35 to 40 after vaccination, the increase was not significant. Among the post-vaccine SARS-CoV-2-reactive clones in convalescent patients, a median approximately 86% showed up only after vaccination, which suggests vaccine-specific priming. Only a relatively small number of convalescent patients were included in the study, and early timepoints following natural infection were not analyzed.

The treatment or condition label on this specimen signifies: approximately nine-day PBMC culture with coronavirus spike peptide pools or control peptides (ViraFEST assay). The study used the ViraFEST assay, which expanded antigen-specific T cells with peptide pools and then identified expanded clonotypes by TCR sequencing. Negative nucleocapsid antibody tests taken both before and after vaccination confirmed that the healthy vaccine recipients had no prior SARS-CoV-2 infection. Each well held approximately 2 million PBMCs cultured in IMDM containing about 5% human AB serum and around 10 IU/ml IL-2, with roughly 9.2 ug/ml peptide pools added. On days 3 and 7, half of the culture medium was replaced with fresh IL-2-containing medium. Once the cells had been in culture for less than 11 days, the EasySep CD4+ T cell isolation kit was used to isolate CD4+ T cells by negative selection. Ficoll-Paque Plus gradient centrifugation was used to isolate PBMCs from whole blood, and the isolated PBMCs were then either used fresh or cryopreserved at -140C. Each culture condition was generally run in triplicate wells.

Library generation was performed with PCR. DNA from cultured CD4+ T cells underwent TCR sequencing with the Oncomine TCR Beta short-read assay at the Johns Hopkins FTIC core. The QIAamp micro DNA kit was used to extract genomic DNA from the cultured CD4+ T cells. Oncomine TCR Beta libraries from cultured CD4+ T cells were pooled using unique dual indexes and sequenced on an Illumina iSeq 100. On the authors' methods: Non-productive sequences were removed, and CDR3s not starting with C, not ending with F or W, or shorter than 7 amino acids were discarded. Antigen-specific clonotypes were identified with the MANAFEST web application by comparing peptide-stimulated wells with reference and other culture wells. To be called positive, a clone needed an FDR below 0.05, an odds ratio above 5, and a productive frequency above 0.1% in at least two of three replicate wells. Cross-reactive clonotypes were defined as significantly expanded in both SARS-CoV-2 spike wells and at least one common cold coronavirus spike condition. CDR3 homology was assessed with Levenshtein distances (stringdist) and unrooted phylogenetic trees (ape) in R version 3.6.1. TCRdb applied fastp at Q25 and MiXCR to the public reads, then kept only in-frame beta chains. Rows matching on CDR3 protein sequence are summarized as one entry with the most common DNA and genes. The V and J calls were determined by TCRdb, not by the authors. The sample table lists around 18,000 distinct CDR3 sequences, around a third of them with a count of one. The ten largest clones capture more than 20% of the sample.

The germline ends are 15 bases apart after V is trimmed by 6 bases and J by 2 bases. Taken from cysteine to phenylalanine, the CDR3 has 15 residues. Only CDR3 DNA is held: 45 bases, read in frame from base 1. Via the germline V gene, CDR1 is MNHNS and CDR2 SASEGT. On this clonotype: Its target antigen remains unknown. Base qualities were left out, and no much larger clone turns up one base away.

Recombination linked TRBV6-1 to TRBJ2-3, and perhaps TRBD2 as D gene, on 6 matching bases. This sample comprised CD4+ T cells from blood, cultured in vitro, obtained before SARS-CoV-2 vaccination. The sequence came from a human donor who received a COVID-19 vaccine. At the DNA level, the sequence is TGTGCCAGCAGCCCCATACTAGCAAACACAGATACGCAGTATTTT. The encoded protein is CASSPILANTDTQYF.